The present T cell receptor beta chain was sequenced within a study of long-term antiretroviral therapy in people with HIV. Researchers report immunoSEQ v3.0 was run at survey level. Clones were read by immunoSEQ multiplex PCR, and TCRdb kept only the in-frame ones, dropping some. The sample has 20,000 to 25,000 clones, over 75% seen once. Germline lookup yields CDR1 SGDLS and CDR2 YYNGEE. The length of the CDR3 is 14 residues. Trimming removed 3 bases from V and 7 bases from J; junction bases left unmatched: 8. Points on this clone: Its target is unknown.

Whole-study results and caveats: Whereas controls had wider CDR3 length ranges, HIV repertoires had narrower ones. Adherence to ART, viral resistance and therapy changes lacked any data.

Material: unsorted PBMCs, obtained 0.3 years after starting antiretroviral therapy. The chain carries TRBV9 and TRBJ2-7; TRBD1 agrees at 9 bases. This receptor was identified in a middle-aged man with HIV. CDR3 residues: CASSAGTGNREQYF. In nucleotides, the CDR3 is TGTGCCAGCAGCGCGGGGACAGGGAATAGGGAGCAGTACTTC.